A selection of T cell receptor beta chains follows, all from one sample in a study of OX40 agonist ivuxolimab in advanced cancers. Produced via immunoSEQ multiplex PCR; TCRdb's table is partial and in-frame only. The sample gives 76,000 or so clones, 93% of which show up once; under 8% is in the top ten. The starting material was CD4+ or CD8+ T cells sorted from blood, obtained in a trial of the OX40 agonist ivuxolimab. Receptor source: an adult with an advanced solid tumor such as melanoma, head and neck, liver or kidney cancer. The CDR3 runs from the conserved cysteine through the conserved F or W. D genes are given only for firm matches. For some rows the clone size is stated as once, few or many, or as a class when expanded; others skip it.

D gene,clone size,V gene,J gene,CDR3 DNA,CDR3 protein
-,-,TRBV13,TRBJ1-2,TGTGCCAGCAGCTTAGCCCCGGCAGGGGTTTACTATGGCTACACCTTC,CASSLAPAGVYYGYTF
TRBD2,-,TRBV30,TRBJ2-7,TGTGCCTGGAGTGTCGGCGGGAGCTACGAGCAGTACTTC,CAWSVGGSYEQYF
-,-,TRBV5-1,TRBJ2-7,TGCGCCAGCAGCTTGGGAAGCGATAGGTACGAGCAGTACTTC,CASSLGSDRYEQYF
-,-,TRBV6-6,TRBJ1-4,TGTGCCAGCAGTTACTCACCTGTTTCAGGGGAAAAACTGTTTTTT,CASSYSPVSGEKLFF
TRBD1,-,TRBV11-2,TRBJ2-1,TGTGCCAGCAGCTTTGGGACAGACAATGAGCAGTTCTTC,CASSFGTDNEQFF
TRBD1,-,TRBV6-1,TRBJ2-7,TGTGCCAGCAGTGAATTAGAGGGGGCCAGGGAGCAGTACTTC,CASSELEGAREQYF
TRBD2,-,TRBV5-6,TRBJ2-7,TGTGCCAGCAGCTTGAGACAGCGGGGGACCTCCTACGAGCAGTACTTC,CASSLRQRGTSYEQYF
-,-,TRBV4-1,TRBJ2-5,TGCGCCAGCAGCCAAGAGGAGGGGGAGGGCCGAGAGACCCAGTACTTC,CASSQEEGEGRETQYF
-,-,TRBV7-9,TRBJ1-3,TGTGCCAGCAGCTTTGGAACACGAGGAAACACCATATATTTT,CASSFGTRGNTIYF
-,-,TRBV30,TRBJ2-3,TGTGCCTGGAGTGTACCCTGGGTTAGCACAGATACGCAGTATTTT,CAWSVPWVSTDTQYF
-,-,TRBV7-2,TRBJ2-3,TGTGCCAGCAGCCCGGACTTCACAGATACGCAGTATTTT,CASSPDFTDTQYF
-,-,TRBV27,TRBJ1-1,TGTGCCAGCAGTTTATCGGCAGGAACGGACACTGAAGCTTTCTTT,CASSLSAGTDTEAFF
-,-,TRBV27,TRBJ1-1,TGTGCCAGCAGTCCCCGTGCGAGGTTAGATCTCGGTGAAGCTTTCTTT,CASSPRARLDLGEAFF
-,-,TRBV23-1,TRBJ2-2,TGCGCCAGCAGTCAATCGAGAGAACCCGCGAACACCGGGGAGCTGTTTTTT,CASSQSREPANTGELFF
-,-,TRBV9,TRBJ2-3,TGTGCCAGCAGCTCTGGTGGGACCACAGATACGCAGTATTTT,CASSSGGTTDTQYF
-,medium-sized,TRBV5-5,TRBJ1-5,TGTGCCAGCAGCCCCTCCGGAGATCAGCCCCAGCATTTT,CASSPSGDQPQHF
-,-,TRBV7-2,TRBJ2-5,TGTGCCAGTAGCCGGGAGACCCAGTACTTC,CASSRETQYF
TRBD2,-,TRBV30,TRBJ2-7,TGTGCCGGACTGGGACTGGCGGGAGTAGAAGAGCAGTACTTC,CAGLGLAGVEEQYF
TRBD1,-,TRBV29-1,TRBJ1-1,TGCAGCGTTGGGTACAGGGGGGGAACTGAAGCTTTCTTT,CSVGYRGGTEAFF
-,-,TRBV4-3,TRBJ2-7,TGCGCCAGCAGCCTGGACAGTTTGTCCTACGAGCAGTACTTC,CASSLDSLSYEQYF
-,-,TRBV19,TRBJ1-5,TGTGCCAGTAGAGTAGGAGGTCAGCCCCAGCATTTT,CASRVGGQPQHF
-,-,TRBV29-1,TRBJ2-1,TGCAGCACGCGCACATACGGGGGAAGTTACAATGAGCAGTTCTTC,CSTRTYGGSYNEQFF
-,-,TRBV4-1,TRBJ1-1,TGCGCCAGCAGCCAAGAGTTCGCCCGACAGCCTAATCGTGAAGCTTTCTTT,CASSQEFARQPNREAFF
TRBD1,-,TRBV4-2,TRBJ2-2,TGTGCCAGCAGCCAAGATGAGCAGGACAGGGCTAACGGGGAGCTGTTTTTT,CASSQDEQDRANGELFF
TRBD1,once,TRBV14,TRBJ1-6,TGTGCCAGCAGCCCGGACAGGGGATCCTCACCCCTCCACTTT,CASSPDRGSSPLHF
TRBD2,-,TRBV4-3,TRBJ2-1,TGCGCCAGCAGCCAAACTAGCGGATCCTACAATGAGCAGTTCTTC,CASSQTSGSYNEQFF
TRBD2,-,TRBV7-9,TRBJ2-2,TGTGCCAGCAGCCCCCGATATGGACTAGCGGGGACGAACACCGGGGAGCTGTTTTTT,CASSPRYGLAGTNTGELFF
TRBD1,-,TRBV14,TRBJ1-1,TGTGCCAGCAGCCAAGATATGGGACAGATGAACACTGAAGCTTTCTTT,CASSQDMGQMNTEAFF
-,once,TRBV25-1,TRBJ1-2,TGTGCCAGCAGTTCGGAACCTCGAAATGGCTACACCTTC,CASSSEPRNGYTF
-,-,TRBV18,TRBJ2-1,TGTGCCAGCTCACTATCGACCGGAGGACGCTCCTACAATGAGCAGTTCTTC,CASSLSTGGRSYNEQFF
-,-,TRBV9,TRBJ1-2,TGTGCCAGCAGCGTTGAACAGGGCCATGGCTACACCTTC,CASSVEQGHGYTF
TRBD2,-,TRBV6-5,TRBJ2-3,TGTGCCAGCAGTTACTCAGGGCTAGCGGACGGGGGTACGCAGTATTTT,CASSYSGLADGGTQYF
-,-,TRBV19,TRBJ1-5,TGTGCCAGTAGTTTAACATCGAATAGCAATCAGCCCCAGCATTTT,CASSLTSNSNQPQHF
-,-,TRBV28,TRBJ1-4,TGTGCCAGCAGTCTTTCAGGGGCAACTAATGAAAAACTGTTTTTT,CASSLSGATNEKLFF
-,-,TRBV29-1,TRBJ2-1,TGCAGCGTCCGCGCCGGGCGCGAGCAGTTCTTC,CSVRAGREQFF